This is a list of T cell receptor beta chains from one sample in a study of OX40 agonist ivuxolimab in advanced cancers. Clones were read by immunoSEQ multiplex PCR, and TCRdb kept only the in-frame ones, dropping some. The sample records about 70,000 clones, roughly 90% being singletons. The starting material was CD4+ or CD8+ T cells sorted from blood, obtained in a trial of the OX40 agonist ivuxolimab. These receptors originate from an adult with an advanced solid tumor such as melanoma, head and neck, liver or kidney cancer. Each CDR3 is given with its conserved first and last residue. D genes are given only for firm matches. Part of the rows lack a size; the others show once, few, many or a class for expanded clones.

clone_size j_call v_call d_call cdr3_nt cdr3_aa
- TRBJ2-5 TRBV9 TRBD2 TGTGCCAGTTCTGGGGCTGGTAGCGGGGGGCTGAAGACCCAGTACTTC CASSGAGSGGLKTQYF
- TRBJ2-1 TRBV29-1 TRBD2 TGCGGACTGGGGGGGACGGAGTACAATGAGCAGTTCTTC CGLGGTEYNEQFF
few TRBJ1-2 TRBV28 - TGTGCCAGCAGTTTGGAGGTGGGGGTAGGGTATGGCTACACCTTC CASSLEVGVGYGYTF
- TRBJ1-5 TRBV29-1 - TGCAGCCGTTGGGGGGGAATGGATCAGCCCCAGCATTTT CSRWGGMDQPQHF
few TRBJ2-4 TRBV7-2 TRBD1 TGTGCCAGCAGCCTCCGATCCGGGACAGGGGTGTTAGCCAAAAACATTCAGTACTTC CASSLRSGTGVLAKNIQYF
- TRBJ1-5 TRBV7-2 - TGTGCCAGCAGCCCTCCCAATGGGGCCCAGCATTTT CASSPPNGAQHF
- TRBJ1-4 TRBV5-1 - TGCGCCAGCAGCTTGGGCCAGGGAGGGGAAAAACTGTTTTTT CASSLGQGGEKLFF
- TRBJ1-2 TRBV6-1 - TGTGCCAGCAGTGCCCGGGACAAATCCCTATACGGCTACACCTTC CASSARDKSLYGYTF
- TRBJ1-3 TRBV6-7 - TGTGCCAGCAGTTACCTCGGGTGTGGAAACACCATATATTTT CASSYLGCGNTIYF
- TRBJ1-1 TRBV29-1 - TGCAGCGTTGAAAGGTCGGGGTCTGAAGCTTTCTTT CSVERSGSEAFF
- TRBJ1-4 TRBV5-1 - TGCGCCAGCAGCTACCAGGGGGAAAAACTGTTTTTT CASSYQGEKLFF
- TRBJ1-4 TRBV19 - TGTGCCAGTAGTATCCGGTGGAGGACACCTAATGAAAAACTGTTTTTT CASSIRWRTPNEKLFF
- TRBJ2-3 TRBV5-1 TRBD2 TGCGCCAGCAGCTTGGAACTCAGCGGGGGCCCCACAGATACGCAGTATTTT CASSLELSGGPTDTQYF
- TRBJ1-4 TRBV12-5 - TGTGCTAGTGGTCGGCGAGGGGGACTAACTAATGAAAAACTGTTTTTT CASGRRGGLTNEKLFF
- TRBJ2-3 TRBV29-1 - TGCAGCGCCACAGGGACCCCTAGCACAGATACGCAGTATTTT CSATGTPSTDTQYF
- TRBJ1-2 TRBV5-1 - TGCGCCAGCAGCTCGGTGGGGGACCGAGACTATGGCTACACCTTC CASSSVGDRDYGYTF
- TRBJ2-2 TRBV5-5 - TGTGCCAGCAGGAGGGTAACCGGGGAGCTGTTTTTT CASRRVTGELFF
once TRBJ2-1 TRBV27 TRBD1 TGTGCCAGCAGTTTGGTGGGACAGCTTTACAATGAGCAGTTCTTC CASSLVGQLYNEQFF
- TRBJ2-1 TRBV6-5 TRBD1 TGTGCCAGCAGTTACGGGACAGGGCGTAGACACAATGAGCAGTTCTTC CASSYGTGRRHNEQFF
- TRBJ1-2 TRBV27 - TGTGCCAGCTCTTGGAATGGCTACACCTTC CASSWNGYTF
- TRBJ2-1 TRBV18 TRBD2 TGTGCCAGTGGGATCGCGGGGGTCCTTAACTACAATGAGCAGTTCTTC CASGIAGVLNYNEQFF
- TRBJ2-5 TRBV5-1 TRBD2 TGCGCCAGCAGGGATGAGCGGGGGGCAGGGGAGACCCAGTACTTC CASRDERGAGETQYF
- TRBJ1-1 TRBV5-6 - TGTGCCAGCACCTCCCTTAGCCTTAACACTGAAGCTTTCTTT CASTSLSLNTEAFF
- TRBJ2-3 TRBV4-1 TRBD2 TGCGCCAGCAGCCGGACTAGCGGGATGGGGGATACGCAGTATTTT CASSRTSGMGDTQYF
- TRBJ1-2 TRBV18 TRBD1 TGTGCCAGCTCACCATCGGGACAGGGGTCTTATGGCTACACCTTC CASSPSGQGSYGYTF
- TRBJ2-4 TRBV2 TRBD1 TGTGCCAGCACCAGGGGGCTGGGAAACATTCAGTACTTC CASTRGLGNIQYF
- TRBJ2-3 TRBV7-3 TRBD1 TGTGCCAGCAGCCAGGGGACAGTGGCAGATACGCAGTATTTT CASSQGTVADTQYF
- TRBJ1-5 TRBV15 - TGTGCCACCAGCAAGCAAGGGAAAAGGGGCAATCAGCCCCAGCATTTT CATSKQGKRGNQPQHF
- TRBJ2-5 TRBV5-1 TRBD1 TGCGCCAGCAGACTTGGGACAGCTCAAGAGACCCAGTACTTC CASRLGTAQETQYF
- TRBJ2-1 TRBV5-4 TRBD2 TGTGCCAGTTCATCCCTAGCGGGTGAGCAGTTCTTC CASSSLAGEQFF
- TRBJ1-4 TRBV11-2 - TGTGCCAGCAGCTTAAACATCCCTAATGAAAAACTGTTTTTT CASSLNIPNEKLFF
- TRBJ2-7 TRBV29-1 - TGCAGCGCTTCTTCCCAGGGGATACCTAACGAGCAGTACTTC CSASSQGIPNEQYF
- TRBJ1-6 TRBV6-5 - TGTGTTAGCGGGAACGGAGTGAATAATTCACCCCTCCACTTT CVSGNGVNNSPLHF
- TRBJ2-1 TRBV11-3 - TGTGCCAGCAGAGAGCCCTCGGGCCATGAGCAGTTCTTC CASREPSGHEQFF
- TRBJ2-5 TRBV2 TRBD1 TGTGCCAGCAGGGACTCCGGGACAGGGTCCCAAGAGACCCAGTACTTC CASRDSGTGSQETQYF
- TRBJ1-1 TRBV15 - TGTGCCACCAGCAGAGATCGCGCAAGAGGAGGGGGAGGGAACACTGAAGCTTTCTTT CATSRDRARGGGGNTEAFF
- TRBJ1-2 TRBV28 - TGTGCCAGCAGTTTAACCCGCTTAGGAGGCTACACCTTC CASSLTRLGGYTF
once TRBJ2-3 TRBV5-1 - TGCGCCAGCAGCTTGGGTGGACGCACAGATACGCAGTATTTT CASSLGGRTDTQYF
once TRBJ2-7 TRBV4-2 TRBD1 TGTGCCAGCAGCCAAGATTCCCAGGGGGCAGTCGAGCAGTACTTC CASSQDSQGAVEQYF
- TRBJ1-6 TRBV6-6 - TGTGCCAGCCGGACGGGGAATTCACCCCTCCACTTT CASRTGNSPLHF
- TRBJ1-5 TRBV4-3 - TGCGCCAGCAGCCAAGAGGGGTATCAGCCCCAGCATTTT CASSQEGYQPQHF
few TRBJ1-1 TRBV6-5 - TGTGCCAGTTCTAGAGTGATGAACACTGAAGCTTTCTTT CASSRVMNTEAFF
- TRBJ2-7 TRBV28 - TGTGCCAGCAGGGGATTAACCTACGAGCAGTACTTC CASRGLTYEQYF
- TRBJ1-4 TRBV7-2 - TGTGCCAGCAGCCGGGACCCTGGAGGAGCTAATGAAAAACTGTTTTTT CASSRDPGGANEKLFF
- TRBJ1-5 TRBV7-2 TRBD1 TGTGCCAGCAGCTTAGTGGGGGGACAGGGGCTAAATCAGCCCCAGCATTTT CASSLVGGQGLNQPQHF
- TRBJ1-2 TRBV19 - TGTGCCAGTAGTACCGCACAGGGATCCAACTATGGCTACACCTTC CASSTAQGSNYGYTF
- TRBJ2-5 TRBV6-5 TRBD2 TGTGCCAGCAGTTACAGTGCGGGGGGCAGGCGAGAGACCCAGTACTTC CASSYSAGGRRETQYF
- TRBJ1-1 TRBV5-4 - TGTGCCAGCAGCCGCAGCGACACTGAAGCTTTCTTT CASSRSDTEAFF
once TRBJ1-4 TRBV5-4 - TGTGCCAGCAAGAACTCAAGGGGAGATGAAAAACTGTTTTTT CASKNSRGDEKLFF
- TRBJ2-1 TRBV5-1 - TGCGCCAGCAGCGCGGACGGTTACAATGAGCAGTTCTTC CASSADGYNEQFF